The next 16 T cell receptor beta chains were all read from a single sample in a study of OX40 agonist ivuxolimab in advanced cancers. Clones were read by immunoSEQ multiplex PCR, and TCRdb kept only the in-frame ones, dropping some. The sample holds about 59,000 clones; 75% to 95% are singletons and the top ten take 12%. Sequences were derived from CD4+ or CD8+ T cells sorted from blood, sampled in a trial of the OX40 agonist ivuxolimab. These receptors all come from an adult with an advanced solid tumor such as melanoma, head and neck, liver or kidney cancer.

This chain joins TRBV2 and TRBJ2-1; 9 bases line up with TRBD2. Germline CDR1 is SNHLY and CDR2 is FYNNEI. The CDR3 has 16 residues. V lost 4 bases, J lost 4 bases, and 8 bases stayed unmatched. The CDR3 region is CASSAGTSSWYNEQFF. CDR3 DNA sequence: TGTGCCAGCAGTGCAGGGACTAGCTCGTGGTACAATGAGCAGTTCTTC. Together with reference TRBV2 and TRBJ2-1, the CDR3 gives the full variable domain: EPEVTQTPSHQVTQMGQEVILRCVPISNHLYFYWYRQILGQKVEFLVSFYNNEISEKSEIFDDQFSVERPDGSNFTLKIRSTKLEDSAMYFCASSAGTSSWYNEQFFGPGTRLTVL.

The genes are TRBV5-4 and TRBJ2-7; 13 bases align to TRBD2. Germline V lookup: CDR1 SGHNT, CDR2 YYREEE (reference sequence). The CDR3 sequence is 15 residues long. V lost 4 bases to trimming and J lost 2 bases; unmatched junction nucleotides: 3. CDR3 amino acids: CASSELAGGPYEQYF. CDR3 coding DNA: TGTGCCAGCAGCGAACTAGCGGGAGGGCCCTACGAGCAGTACTTC.

This chain connects TRBV7-8 to TRBJ2-7, with D perhaps TRBD2 (5 bases). V lost 1 base and J 3 bases, leaving 10 bases between the germline ends. From germline, CDR1 is SGHVS and CDR2 FQNEAQ. CDR3 length: 14 residues. The CDR3: CASSLGGSGYEQYF. DNA of the CDR3: TGTGCCAGCAGCTTAGGTGGGAGTGGCTACGAGCAGTACTTC.

The gene calls are TRBV12-5 and TRBJ1-4; TRBD1 aligns across 10 bases. Trimming took 0 bases from V and 8 from J; bases not matched to a gene: 15. The V gene's germline CDR1 is LGHNT and CDR2 FRNRAP. CDR3 length: 19 amino acids. This chain's CDR3 is CASGLVLGTGDEVEEKLFF. As DNA, the CDR3 is TGTGCTAGTGGTTTGGTATTAGGGACAGGGGATGAGGTGGAGGAAAAACTGTTTTTT.

This chain connects TRBV27 to TRBJ1-2; the D gene is possibly TRBD1 (6 bases). V lost 6 bases, J lost 3 bases, and 11 bases lay in between. The CDR3 has 13 residues. The germline CDR1 and CDR2 sequences are MNHEY and SMNVEV (reference sequence). The CDR3 DNA sequence: TGTGCCAGCAGCCTTACAGGGTACTATGGCTACACCTTC. Its protein is CASSLTGYYGYTF.

V is TRBV5-5 and J is TRBJ2-7; D gene ambiguous. CDR3 length: 12 residues. The germline V and J ends were trimmed by 1 base and 5 bases, with 7 bases remaining between them. The germline gives CDR1 SGHKS, CDR2 YYEKEE (reference sequence). DNA for the CDR3: TGTGCCAGCAGCTTGACCAGAGACGAGCAGTACTTC. Translation gives CASSLTRDEQYF.

This chain joins TRBV7-9 and TRBJ2-4; 9 positions match TRBD1. The CDR3 extends over 16 amino acids. The germline V gene has CDR1 SEHNR and CDR2 FQNEAQ (reference sequence). The V and J ends lost 5 bases and 3 bases, in that order; junction bases with no gene match: 8. CDR3 nucleotide sequence: TGTGCCAGCAGCCCAGGGACAGGGAGGTTCAAAAACATTCAGTACTTC. Amino acids: CASSPGTGRFKNIQYF.

The chain carries TRBV5-1 and TRBJ1-1; unclear D gene. V was clipped by 7 bases and J by 0 bases, with 10 bases between them. In germline, CDR1 is SGHRS, CDR2 YFSETQ. CDR3 size: 13 residues. CDR3 region: CASALGLNTEAFF. The CDR3 DNA reads as TGCGCCAGCGCCCTAGGTTTGAACACTGAAGCTTTCTTT.

The CDR3 is CASSLASWEQYF. CDR3 DNA: TGTGCCAGCAGCTTAGCTAGCTGGGAGCAGTACTTC. This chain joins TRBV11-2 and TRBJ2-7; TRBD2 is a possible D gene (5 bases). The CDR3 runs 12 residues. V shed 1 base and J shed 7 bases, with 8 bases lying between them. Germline-derived CDR1 and CDR2 are SGHAT and FQNNGV.

The rearrangement uses TRBV4-1 and TRBJ2-2; D ambiguous. The V end was cut by 4 bases, the J end by 4 bases, with 7 bases between. The germline gives CDR1 MGHRA, CDR2 YSYEKL. This CDR3 is 13 amino acids long. The CDR3 spells CASSRTRTGELFF. The CDR3 DNA follows: TGCGCCAGCAGCCGAACCCGCACCGGGGAGCTGTTTTTT.

The genes are TRBV6-5 and TRBJ2-3, with D perhaps matching TRBD2 (6 bases). V was shortened by 10 bases and J by 2 bases, with 16 bases between the two germline ends. This CDR3 contains 14 residues. Germline V lookup: CDR1 MNHEY, CDR2 SVGAGI. The CDR3 region has the DNA TGTGCCACGCGGGGCCTGACTGCCACAGATACGCAGTATTTT. Protein sequence: CATRGLTATDTQYF.

The J gene is TRBJ2-7, the V gene TRBV19; 7 nucleotides align to TRBD2. V lost 5 bases, J lost 3 bases, and 1 base stayed unmatched. CDR1 and CDR2 (germline): LNHDA, SQIVND (reference sequence). This CDR3 spans 12 amino acids. As DNA, the CDR3 is TGTGCCAGTAGTGGACTAGGCTACGAGCAGTACTTC. Amino acids: CASSGLGYEQYF.

In its sample, this clone was seen once. This sequence joins TRBV5-4 and TRBJ1-1, with D hard to call. Per germline, CDR1 SGHNT and CDR2 YYREEE (reference sequence). The V gene lost 5 bases and the J gene lost 0 bases, with 11 bases spanning the gap. The CDR3 runs to 14 residues. In DNA, the CDR3 is TGTGCCAGCAGTGTCGCCAGCATGAACACTGAAGCTTTCTTT. Amino acids: CASSVASMNTEAFF.

The gene calls are TRBV27 and TRBJ2-1; D is uncertain. The CDR3 sequence is 13 residues long. The V end lost 5 bases, the J end lost 4 bases, and 9 bases lay between the germline ends. CDR1 MNHEY and CDR2 SMNVEV come from the germline V gene (reference sequence). The CDR3 coding sequence is TGTGCCAGCAGTCCACGGGTTTACAATGAGCAGTTCTTC. Protein: CASSPRVYNEQFF.

This clone was counted a single time. The rearrangement joins TRBV14 to TRBJ2-1, with D hard to call. Germline V gene lookup returns CDR1 SGHDN and CDR2 FVKESK. Trimming took off 1 base at V and 5 bases at J, with 12 bases between the two ends. This CDR3 is 15 amino acids long. CDR3 nucleotides: TGTGCCAGCAGCCAAGGAGTCAGTCTGAACAATGAGCAGTTCTTC. Translation gives CASSQGVSLNNEQFF.

The chain carries TRBV27 and TRBJ1-2; D gene ambiguous. The CDR3 is 12 residues long. The germline V gene encodes CDR1 MNHEY and CDR2 SMNVEV (reference sequence). The V end was cut by 4 bases, the J end by 7 bases, with 10 bases between. The CDR3 sequence: CASSSGVSGYTF. CDR3 nucleotide sequence: TGTGCCAGCAGTTCAGGAGTGAGTGGCTACACCTTC.